Below, 25 T cell receptor beta chains from the same sample are listed, as sequenced in a study of cytomegalovirus exposure and HLA in healthy donors. Primers: 60 Vbeta forward and 13 Jbeta reverse. Profiling relied on immunoSEQ multiplex PCR, and the TCRdb table lists in-frame clones only, not all of them. The data contain about 160,000 clones, under 80% of them seen just once; the ten biggest clones take up approximately 1.4%. Material for sequencing was PBMCs. The origin of the receptors is a young woman in good health and CMV-seronegative.

This clone has more than one count but fewer than ten. This chain uses TRBV29-1 with TRBJ2-5; D not resolved. Trimming took 4 bases from V and 4 from J, leaving 7 bases between them. The germline V gene has CDR1 SQVTM and CDR2 ANQGSEA. CDR3 length: 11 amino acids. CDR3 residues: CSVGRRETQYF. The CDR3 DNA sequence: TGCAGCGTTGGTCGGAGAGAGACCCAGTACTTC. Combining the CDR3 with reference TRBV29-1 and TRBJ2-5 gives the whole variable domain SAVISQKPSRDICQRGTSLTIQCQVDSQVTMMFWYRQQPGQSLTLIATANQGSEATYESGFVIDKFPISRPNLTFSTLTVSNMSPEDSSIYLCSVGRRETQYFGPGTRLLVL.

CDR3 region: CASSATGSGANVLTF. The CDR3 DNA sequence: TGTGCCAGCAGCGCGACAGGTAGTGGGGCCAACGTCCTGACTTTC. The rearrangement uses TRBV9 and TRBJ2-6; TRBD1 is a possible D gene (6 bases). Germline V gene lookup returns CDR1 SGDLS and CDR2 YYNGEE. The CDR3 contains 15 residues. V shed 3 bases and J shed 3 bases, with 10 bases lying between them.

The CDR3 is CASSSGTGIHLQYF. Here the CDR3 DNA reads TGTGCCAGCAGCTCCGGGACAGGGATTCATTTGCAGTACTTC. This sequence joins TRBV7-8 and TRBJ2-7; TRBD1 matches 9 bases. Trimming at V came to 4 bases and at J to 9 bases, leaving 10 bases not matched to a gene. The CDR3 is 14 residues long. The germline gives CDR1 SGHVS, CDR2 FQNEAQ. The full variable domain, in which reference TRBV7-8 and TRBJ2-7 provide the parts outside the CDR3, is GAGVSQSPRYKVAKRGQDVALRCDPISGHVSLFWYQQALGQGPEFLTYFQNEAQLDKSGLPSDRFFAERPEGSVSTLKIQRTQQEDSAVYLCASSSGTGIHLQYFGPGTRLTVT.

The table lists this clone with a count of one. This chain joins TRBV10-3 and TRBJ2-2; possible D gene TRBD2, 5 bases. CDR3 size: 15 residues. Germline V gives CDR1 ENHRY, CDR2 SYGVKD. Trimming took 8 bases from V and 3 from J, leaving 16 bases between them. In DNA form, the CDR3 reads TGTGCCATCGGGTGGACTCGCGAGGACACCGGGGAGCTGTTTTTT. Translated, it gives CAIGWTREDTGELFF.

The chain combines TRBV9 with TRBJ2-2; 8 nucleotides line up with TRBD1. The V and J ends lost 2 bases and 6 bases, in that order; junction bases with no gene match: 6. Germline CDR1 is SGDLS and CDR2 is YYNGEE. The CDR3 extends over 15 amino acids. CDR3 loop: CASSVRQGMAGELFF. In nucleotides, the CDR3 is TGTGCCAGCAGCGTGAGACAGGGGATGGCCGGGGAGCTGTTTTTT.

The genes are TRBV19 and TRBJ1-2, with 7 bases aligning to TRBD1. CDR1 and CDR2 from the germline V gene are LNHDA and SQIVND (reference sequence). With V trimmed by 5 bases and J by 8 bases, 14 bases remained unmatched. The CDR3 covers 15 residues. CDR3 DNA: TGTGCCAGTAGTCCTACAGGGGTCCGGACGGGGGGCTACACCTTC. This sequence encodes CASSPTGVRTGGYTF.

The gene calls are TRBV28 and TRBJ1-1, with D possibly being TRBD1 (5 bases). Trimming cost V 7 bases and J 1 base, with 10 bases left between them. This CDR3 region has 13 residues. Per the germline V gene, CDR1 is MDHEN and CDR2 is SYDVKM. As DNA, the CDR3 is TGTGCCAGCACAAGACAGACGAACACTGAAGCTTTCTTT. Protein sequence: CASTRQTNTEAFF.

This clone was detected only a few times. The chain employs TRBV5-1 and TRBJ1-3; D perhaps matches TRBD1 (6 bases). Between the trimmed V and J ends, which lost 5 bases and 0 bases, there was a span of 9 bases. This CDR3 has 14 residues. Germline CDR1 is SGHRS and CDR2 is YFSETQ. The DNA of the CDR3 is TGCGCCAGCAGGGACAGTAGCTCTGGAAACACCATATATTTT. It yields the protein CASRDSSSGNTIYF.

In its sample, this clone was seen a few times. This chain joins TRBV2 and TRBJ2-2, with 9 bases fitting TRBD2. V lost 6 bases to trimming and J lost 6 bases; unmatched junction nucleotides: 5. Germline CDR1 and CDR2: SNHLY and FYNNEI. This CDR3 has 14 amino acids. CDR3 in amino acids: CASRIGGGAGELFF. CDR3 nucleotides: TGTGCCAGCAGGATAGGCGGGGGGGCCGGGGAGCTGTTTTTT.

V and J are TRBV28 and TRBJ1-1; D is unresolved. The CDR3 length is 12 residues. From germline, CDR1 is MDHEN and CDR2 SYDVKM. Trimming removed 5 bases from V and 7 bases from J, with 11 bases in between. In DNA form, the CDR3 reads TGTGCCAGCAGTCCTCTGGCCGATGAAGCTTTCTTT. Amino acid sequence: CASSPLADEAFF.

The chain couples TRBV4-1 to TRBJ1-5; possibly TRBD1 for D (5 bases). V lost 4 bases and J lost 4, with 11 bases in between. The CDR3 covers 14 residues. Germline assignment: CDR1 MGHRA and CDR2 YSYEKL. CDR3 in amino acids: CASSPPGGNQPQHF. In nucleotides, the CDR3 is TGCGCCAGCAGCCCGCCCGGGGGGAATCAGCCCCAGCATTTT.

This chain connects TRBV27 to TRBJ1-1; no firm D call. The CDR3 consists of 17 residues. Looked up from germline, CDR1 is MNHEY and CDR2 is SMNVEV (reference sequence). V was trimmed by 6 bases and J by 4 bases, leaving 24 bases between them. CDR3 in DNA: TGTGCCAGCAGGGTTTGGGTGTTCTTATGTGGGAGCACTGAAGCTTTCTTT. Residues: CASRVWVFLCGSTEAFF.

The rearrangement joins TRBV30 to TRBJ1-4; maybe TRBD1 (6 bases). The CDR3 sequence is 13 residues long. Deletions cut 6 bases from V and 7 bases from J, with 15 bases between. Germline-derived CDR1 and CDR2 are GTSNPN and SVGIG (reference sequence). The CDR3 protein is CACLSGGGEKLFF. The CDR3 nucleotides are TGTGCCTGCCTCTCTGGGGGCGGTGAAAAACTGTTTTTT.

This chain joins TRBV30 and TRBJ1-1; D is unclear. The germline gives CDR1 GTSNPN, CDR2 SVGIG (reference sequence). V was cut by 0 bases and J by 1 base, with 9 bases left in between. The CDR3 consists of 14 residues. DNA for the CDR3: TGTGCCTGGAGTGTTAAAGCCCGGAACACTGAAGCTTTCTTT. Amino acids: CAWSVKARNTEAFF.

The chain joins TRBV5-1 to TRBJ1-1; D unclear. V gave up 4 bases and J gave up 3 bases, with 13 bases separating them. The V gene's germline CDR1 is SGHRS and CDR2 YFSETQ. This CDR3 has 14 amino acids. CDR3: CASSLIGGDTEAFF. The DNA for the CDR3 is TGCGCCAGCAGCCTCATAGGCGGAGACACTGAAGCTTTCTTT.

V is TRBV28 and J is TRBJ1-2; no reliable D call. The V and J ends lost 7 bases and 0 bases respectively, with 12 bases between them. Germline CDR1 reads MDHEN; CDR2 reads SYDVKM. The CDR3 has 14 residues. The CDR3 DNA is TGTGCCAGCACCGAAGCGGGGACTAACTATGGCTACACCTTC. Its protein product is CASTEAGTNYGYTF.

The chain is built from TRBV7-8 and TRBJ2-1, with D hard to call. CDR3 size: 14 residues. Trimming left V 1 base short and J 7 bases short, with 11 bases between. Germline V gene sequence: CDR1 SGHVS, CDR2 FQNEAQ. CDR3 loop: CASSLGGNPNEQFF. CDR3 nucleotide sequence: TGTGCCAGCAGCTTAGGTGGCAATCCGAATGAGCAGTTCTTC. The entire variable domain, with the rest obtained from reference TRBV7-8 and TRBJ2-1, is as follows: GAGVSQSPRYKVAKRGQDVALRCDPISGHVSLFWYQQALGQGPEFLTYFQNEAQLDKSGLPSDRFFAERPEGSVSTLKIQRTQQEDSAVYLCASSLGGNPNEQFFGPGTRLTVL.

The chain employs TRBV7-9 and TRBJ1-2; D remains ambiguous. CDR1 is SEHNR and CDR2 is FQNEAQ in the germline V gene (reference sequence). V lost 1 base, J lost 4 bases, and 10 bases lay in between. The CDR3 extends over 14 amino acids. The CDR3 coding sequence is TGTGCCAGCAGCTTAGAATCCGGCGGCTATGGCTACACCTTC. It specifies CASSLESGGYGYTF.

V and J are TRBV7-8 and TRBJ1-3; TRBD1 is a possible D gene (6 bases). Looked up from germline, CDR1 is SGHVS and CDR2 is FQNEAQ. CDR3 length equals 17 residues. Trimming took off 0 bases at V and 1 base at J, with 13 bases between the two ends. CDR3 DNA sequence: TGTGCCAGCAGCTTAGCGCGGGGGACAACATCTGGAAACACCATATATTTT. Translated, it gives CASSLARGTTSGNTIYF.

The chain couples TRBV7-2 to TRBJ2-7; 13 positions agree with TRBD2. Germline loops: CDR1 SGHTA, CDR2 FQGNSA. V lost 1 base and J lost 4; bases outside the gene matches: 1. The CDR3 is 15 residues long. The DNA of the CDR3 is TGTGCCAGCAGCTTAGGGACTAGCGGGGGTTACGAGCAGTACTTC. This gives the protein CASSLGTSGGYEQYF.

This clone was seen a few times. The rearrangement joins TRBV6-5 to TRBJ2-1, with 7 bases that match TRBD1. The V gene end was trimmed by 10 bases and the J gene end by 8 bases; junction bases not matched to a gene: 8. CDR3 length: 12 amino acids. Germline lookup yields CDR1 MNHEY and CDR2 SVGAGI. CDR3 protein: CATTGVGYEQFF. The CDR3 region has the DNA TGTGCCACCACAGGGGTGGGGTATGAGCAGTTCTTC.

The J gene is TRBJ1-2, the V gene TRBV10-3; 9 nucleotides match TRBD1. CDR1 is ENHRY and CDR2 is SYGVKD in the germline V gene. There are 15 residues in the CDR3. Losses at the gene ends were 6 bases for V and 7 bases for J; bases not matched to a gene: 12. CDR3 DNA: TGTGCCATCAGCGGGGACCCGGGACAGGGAAGTGGCTACACCTTC. This encodes CAISGDPGQGSGYTF.

The chain has TRBV5-1 and TRBJ2-2; 10 positions match TRBD2. J was trimmed by 5 bases and V by 0 bases; bases with no gene match: 4. The CDR3 is 16 residues long. Looked up from germline, CDR1 is SGHRS and CDR2 is YFSETQ. The CDR3 loop reads CASSLELAGWTGELFF. The CDR3 nucleotides read TGCGCCAGCAGCTTGGAACTAGCGGGGTGGACCGGGGAGCTGTTTTTT.

The rearrangement links TRBV7-2 to TRBJ1-1, with a possible D match to TRBD1 (5 bases). Deletions cut 5 bases from V and 1 base from J, with 8 bases between. CDR3 length: 13 amino acids. Germline V gene lookup returns CDR1 SGHTA and CDR2 FQGNSA. The CDR3 bases are TGTGCCAGCAGCGTAACAGGGAACACTGAAGCTTTCTTT. Translated, it gives CASSVTGNTEAFF.

The rearrangement joins TRBV13 to TRBJ1-2; D unresolved. V lost 8 bases to trimming and J lost 4 bases, with 11 bases between them. The CDR3 loop spans 12 amino acids. Germline lookup yields CDR1 PRHDT and CDR2 FYEKMQ (reference sequence). CDR3 bases: TGTGCCAGCCGGTCACGGGGCTATGGCTACACCTTC. Translation: CASRSRGYGYTF.